What follows are 12 T cell receptor beta chains derived from one specimen sequenced in a study of cytomegalovirus exposure and HLA in healthy donors. The study ran its PCR with 60 Vbeta and 13 Jbeta primers. TCRdb keeps only in-frame clones here, not all; method: immunoSEQ multiplex PCR. The table has about 180,000 clones, about 82% seen once. The sample taken for sequencing was PBMCs. All receptors derive from a woman aged 30 to 39 in good health and CMV-seronegative.

This clone turned up a few times. This chain links TRBV29-1 with TRBJ2-1, with D perhaps matching TRBD2 (7 bases). Trimming pared 4 bases from V and 7 bases from J, leaving 17 bases between. This CDR3 spans 14 amino acids. The germline gives CDR1 SQVTM, CDR2 ANQGSEA. This chain's CDR3 is CSVAFWGGTNEQFF. The DNA of the CDR3 is TGCAGCGTTGCCTTTTGGGGGGGCACGAATGAGCAGTTCTTC.

The CDR3 reads CASSLTVRQVQETQYF. CDR3 coding DNA: TGTGCCAGCAGCTTAACGGTGCGACAGGTCCAAGAGACCCAGTACTTC. The chain carries TRBV11-2 and TRBJ2-5, with a weak D call TRBD1 (6 bases). V shed 2 bases and J shed 1 base, with 14 bases lying between them. The CDR3 totals 16 residues. The germline V gene has CDR1 SGHAT and CDR2 FQNNGV.

This chain joins TRBV27 and TRBJ2-7; no definite D call. CDR1 is MNHEY and CDR2 is SMNVEV in the germline V gene (reference sequence). The CDR3 runs 13 residues. The V end was cut by 6 bases, the J end by 3 bases, with 12 bases between. CDR3 loop: CASRSSGFYEQYF. In nucleotides, the CDR3 is TGTGCCAGCAGATCAAGTGGCTTCTACGAGCAGTACTTC.

J is TRBJ2-5 and V is TRBV21-1; the table assigns TRBD2, which was not confirmed against the DNA. TRBV21-1 is flagged as a pseudogene. This CDR3 comprises 15 residues. CDR3 region: CASSKGGAHGETQYF. CDR3 sequence (DNA): TGTGCCAGCAGCAAAGGAGGCGCCCACGGGGAGACCCAGTACTTC.

The chain carries TRBV6-6 and TRBJ1-6, with D possibly matching TRBD1 (5 bases). V lost 3 bases and J lost 6, with 9 bases in between. The CDR3 has 14 amino acids. In germline, CDR1 is MNHNY, CDR2 SVGAGI (reference sequence). CDR3 residues: CASSYWRGNSPLHF. For the CDR3, the DNA is TGTGCCAGCAGTTATTGGAGGGGTAATTCACCCCTCCACTTT.

This clone was picked up a small number of times. The chain links TRBV15 to TRBJ2-7; 12 nucleotides line up with TRBD2. J gave up 7 bases and V 0 bases, and 4 bases lay outside the gene matches. The V gene's germline CDR1 is LNHNV and CDR2 YYDKDF (reference sequence). The CDR3 runs 15 residues. The CDR3 reads CATSREASGGDEQYF. The CDR3 nucleotides read TGTGCCACCAGCAGAGAAGCTAGCGGGGGGGATGAGCAGTACTTC. The whole variable domain, filled in from reference TRBV15 and TRBJ2-7, reads DAMVIQNPRYQVTQFGKPVTLSCSQTLNHNVMYWYQQKSSQAPKLLFHYYDKDFNNEADTPDNFQSRRPNTSFCFLDIRSPGLGDTAMYLCATSREASGGDEQYFGPGTRLTVT.

The V gene is TRBV19, the J gene TRBJ1-5; D unclear. Between the trimmed V and J ends, which lost 5 bases and 0 bases, there was a span of 11 bases. CDR1 and CDR2 (germline): LNHDA, SQIVND (reference sequence). The CDR3 covers 15 residues. CDR3 protein: CASSLGQFSNQPQHF. In nucleotides, the CDR3 is TGTGCCAGTAGTTTGGGCCAGTTTAGCAATCAGCCCCAGCATTTT. Filled out from reference TRBV19 and TRBJ1-5, the complete variable domain reads DGGITQSPKYLFRKEGQNVTLSCEQNLNHDAMYWYRQDPGQGLRLIYYSQIVNDFQKGDIAEGYSVSREKKESFPLTVTSAQKNPTAFYLCASSLGQFSNQPQHFGDGTRLSIL.

The chain joins TRBV4-3 to TRBJ2-7; the D gene is possibly TRBD2 (6 bases). V was shortened by 2 bases and J by 2 bases, with 10 bases between the two germline ends. Looked up from germline, CDR1 is LGHNA and CDR2 is YSLEER. This CDR3 region has 14 residues. Here the CDR3 DNA reads TGCGCCAGCAGCCAAACAGGACTAACCTACGAGCAGTACTTC. Translation: CASSQTGLTYEQYF.

The chain has TRBV5-6 and TRBJ2-7; D is ambiguous. With 0 bases removed from V and 7 bases from J, the gap between germline ends came to 14 bases. The CDR3 covers 14 residues. CDR1 is SGHDT, CDR2 YYEEEE, per germline. The CDR3 sequence is CASSLGRISQEQYF. CDR3 DNA sequence: TGTGCCAGCAGCTTGGGCCGCATATCCCAGGAGCAGTACTTC.

The table lists this clone with a count of one. This chain links TRBV7-9 with TRBJ2-2, with TRBD2 as a possible D gene (5 bases). The CDR3 covers 16 residues. Trimming took 5 bases from V and 7 from J, leaving 20 bases between them. Germline CDR1 and CDR2: SEHNR and FQNEAQ (reference sequence). This CDR3 is CASSTPVNHRGGELFF. CDR3 in DNA: TGTGCCAGCAGCACCCCAGTAAACCATCGGGGCGGGGAGCTGTTTTTT.

V usage is TRBV5-1 and J usage is TRBJ2-7, with 11 bases lining up with TRBD2. Trimming removed 0 bases from V and 2 bases from J; junction bases left unmatched: 10. The CDR3 has 18 residues. CDR1 SGHRS and CDR2 YFSETQ come from the germline V gene. Here the CDR3 DNA reads TGCGCCAGCAGCTTGGCCGCTAGCGGGGGGTCACAGGCCTACGAGCAGTACTTC. Amino acids: CASSLAASGGSQAYEQYF.

J is TRBJ2-5 and V is TRBV7-9; D is perhaps TRBD2 (6 bases). This CDR3 has 15 residues. CDR1 SEHNR and CDR2 FQNEAQ come from the germline V gene (reference sequence). Trimming removed 3 bases at V and 5 bases at J, with 16 bases between. The CDR3 loop reads CASSFGLARGETQYF. The CDR3 region has the DNA TGTGCCAGCAGCTTTGGGCTAGCGCGGGGCGAGACCCAGTACTTC.